This T cell receptor beta chain was identified in a study of monozygotic twins with cystic fibrosis. Study details: Library input was 2.5 to 3.5 micrograms of fragmented DNA, with approximately 15 PCR cycles. Notes on the study in general: The repertoire was suggested to be naive-dominated, clonality median roughly 0.0089. Co-twins had the most similar V usage for 13 of 16 pairs, J for 8.

A remark on this clone: Its antigen is not known.

TCRdb's copy holds only in-frame clones and misses some; the assay was immunoSEQ multiplex PCR. The data hold over 15,000 clones, with around 97% observed a single time. Sequences were obtained from blood. This TCR came from a woman aged 25 to 45 with cystic fibrosis.

CDR3 in amino acids: CASSFSNYGYTF. The CDR3 nucleotides are TGTGCCAGCAGCTTCAGCAACTATGGCTACACCTTC. V usage is TRBV5-6 and J usage is TRBJ1-2; D not resolved. The CDR3 spans 12 residues. The germline gives CDR1 SGHDT, CDR2 YYEEEE. V was cut by 2 bases and J by 2 bases, with 4 bases left in between.